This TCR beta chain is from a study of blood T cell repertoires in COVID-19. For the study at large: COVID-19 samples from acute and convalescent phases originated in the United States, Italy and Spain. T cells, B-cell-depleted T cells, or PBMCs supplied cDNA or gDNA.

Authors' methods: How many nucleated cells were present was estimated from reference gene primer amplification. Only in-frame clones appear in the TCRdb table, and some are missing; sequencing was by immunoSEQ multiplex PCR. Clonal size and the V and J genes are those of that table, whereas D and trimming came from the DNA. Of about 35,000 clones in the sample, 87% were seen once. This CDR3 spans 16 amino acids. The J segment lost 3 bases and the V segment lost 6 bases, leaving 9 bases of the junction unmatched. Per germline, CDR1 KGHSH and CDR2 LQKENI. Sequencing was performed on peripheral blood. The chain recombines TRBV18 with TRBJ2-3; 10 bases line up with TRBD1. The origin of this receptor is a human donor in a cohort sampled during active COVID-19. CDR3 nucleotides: TGTGCCAGCTCTAAATTGACAGGGGGCGAGACAGATACGCAGTATTTT. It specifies CASSKLTGGETDTQYF.